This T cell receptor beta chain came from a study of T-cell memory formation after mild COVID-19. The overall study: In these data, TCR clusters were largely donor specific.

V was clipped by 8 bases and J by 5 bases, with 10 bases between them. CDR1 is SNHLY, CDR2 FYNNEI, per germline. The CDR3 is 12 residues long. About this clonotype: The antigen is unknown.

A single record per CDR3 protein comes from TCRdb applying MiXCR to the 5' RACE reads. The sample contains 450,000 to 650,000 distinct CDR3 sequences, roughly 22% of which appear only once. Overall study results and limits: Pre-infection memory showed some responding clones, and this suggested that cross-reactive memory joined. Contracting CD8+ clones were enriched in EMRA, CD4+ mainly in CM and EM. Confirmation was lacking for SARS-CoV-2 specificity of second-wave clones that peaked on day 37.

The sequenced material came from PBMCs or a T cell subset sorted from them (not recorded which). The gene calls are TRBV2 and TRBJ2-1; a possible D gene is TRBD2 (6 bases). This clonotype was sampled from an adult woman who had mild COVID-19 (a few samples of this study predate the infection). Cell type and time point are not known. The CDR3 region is CASRGNNNEQFF. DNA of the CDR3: TGTGCCAGCCGGGGGAATAACAATGAGCAGTTCTTC.